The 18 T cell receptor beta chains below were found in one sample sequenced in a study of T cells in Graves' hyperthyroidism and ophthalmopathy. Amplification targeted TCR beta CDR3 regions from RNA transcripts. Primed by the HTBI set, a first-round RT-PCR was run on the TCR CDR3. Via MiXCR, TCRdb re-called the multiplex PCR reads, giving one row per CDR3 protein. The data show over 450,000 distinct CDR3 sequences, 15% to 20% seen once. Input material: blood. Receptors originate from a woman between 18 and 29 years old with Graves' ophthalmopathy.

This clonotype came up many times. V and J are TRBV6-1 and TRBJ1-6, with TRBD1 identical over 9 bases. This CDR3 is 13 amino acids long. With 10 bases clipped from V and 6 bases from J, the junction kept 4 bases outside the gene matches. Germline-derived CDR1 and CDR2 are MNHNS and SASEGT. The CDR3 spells CAIEQGANSPLHF. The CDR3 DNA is TGTGCCATCGAACAGGGGGCTAATTCACCCCTCCACTTT.

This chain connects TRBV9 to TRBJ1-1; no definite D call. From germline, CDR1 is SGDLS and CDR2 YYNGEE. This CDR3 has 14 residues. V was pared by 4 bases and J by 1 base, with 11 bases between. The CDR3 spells CASSKWAANTEAFF. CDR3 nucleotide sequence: TGTGCCAGCAGCAAGTGGGCCGCGAACACTGAAGCTTTCTTT.

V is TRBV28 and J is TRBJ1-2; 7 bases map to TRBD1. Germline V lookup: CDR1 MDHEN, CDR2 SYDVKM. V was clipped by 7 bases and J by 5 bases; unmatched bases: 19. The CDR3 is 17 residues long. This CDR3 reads CASTLQGGSPFKYGYTF. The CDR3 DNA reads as TGTGCCAGCACCCTGCAAGGGGGCTCCCCCTTTAAATATGGCTACACCTTC.

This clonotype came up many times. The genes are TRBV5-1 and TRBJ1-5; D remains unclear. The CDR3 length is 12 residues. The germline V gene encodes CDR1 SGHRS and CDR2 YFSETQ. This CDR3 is CPHTGRRQPQHF. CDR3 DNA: TGCCCTCACACGGGGAGGCGACAGCCCCAGCATTTT.

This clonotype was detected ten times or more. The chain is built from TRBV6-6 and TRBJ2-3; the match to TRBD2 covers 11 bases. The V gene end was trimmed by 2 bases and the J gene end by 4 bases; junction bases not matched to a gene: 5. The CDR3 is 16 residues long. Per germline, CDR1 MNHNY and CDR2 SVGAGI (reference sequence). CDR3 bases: TGTGCCAGCAGTTACGTAGCGGGAGGGCCAGCAGATACGCAGTATTTT. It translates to CASSYVAGGPADTQYF.

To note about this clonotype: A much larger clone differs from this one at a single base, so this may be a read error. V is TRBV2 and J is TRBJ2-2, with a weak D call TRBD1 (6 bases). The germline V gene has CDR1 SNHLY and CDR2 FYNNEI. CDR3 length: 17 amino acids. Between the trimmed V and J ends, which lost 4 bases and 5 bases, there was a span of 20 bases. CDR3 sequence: CASSGHRVGLRTGELFF. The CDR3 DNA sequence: TGTGCCAGCAGTGGACACAGGGTTGGTTTGAGGACCGGGGAGCTGTTTTTT.

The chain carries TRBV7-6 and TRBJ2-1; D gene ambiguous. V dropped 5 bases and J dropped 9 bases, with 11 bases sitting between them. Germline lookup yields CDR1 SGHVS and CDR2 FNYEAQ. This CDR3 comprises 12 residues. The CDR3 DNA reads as TGTGCCAGCAGCCGCGGCGGTGGTGAGCAGTTCTTC. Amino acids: CASSRGGGEQFF.

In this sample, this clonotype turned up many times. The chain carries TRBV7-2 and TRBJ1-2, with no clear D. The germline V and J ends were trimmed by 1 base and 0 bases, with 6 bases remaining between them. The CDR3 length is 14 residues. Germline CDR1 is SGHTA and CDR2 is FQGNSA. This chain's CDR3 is CASSLETPNYGYTF. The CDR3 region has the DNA TGTGCCAGCAGCTTAGAGACTCCTAACTATGGCTACACCTTC. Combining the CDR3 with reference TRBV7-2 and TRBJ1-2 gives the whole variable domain GAGVSQSPSNKVTEKGKDVELRCDPISGHTALYWYRQSLGQGLEFLIYFQGNSAPDKSGLPSDRFSAERTGGSVSTLTIQRTQQEDSAVYLCASSLETPNYGYTFGSGTRLTVV.

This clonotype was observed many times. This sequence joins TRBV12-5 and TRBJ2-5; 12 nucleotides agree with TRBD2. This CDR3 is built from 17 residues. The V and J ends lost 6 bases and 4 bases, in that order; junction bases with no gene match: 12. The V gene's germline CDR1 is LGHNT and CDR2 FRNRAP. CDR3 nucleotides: TGTGCTAGTGGATTATCCACACTAGCGGGGGGAGGAGAGACCCAGTACTTC. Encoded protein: CASGLSTLAGGGETQYF.

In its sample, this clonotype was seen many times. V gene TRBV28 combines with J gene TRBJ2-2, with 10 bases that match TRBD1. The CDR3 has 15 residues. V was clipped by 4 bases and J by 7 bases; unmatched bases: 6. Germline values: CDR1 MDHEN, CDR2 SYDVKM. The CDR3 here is CASSSTGGNIGELFF. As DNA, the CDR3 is TGTGCCAGCAGTTCGACAGGGGGCAATATCGGGGAGCTGTTTTTT.

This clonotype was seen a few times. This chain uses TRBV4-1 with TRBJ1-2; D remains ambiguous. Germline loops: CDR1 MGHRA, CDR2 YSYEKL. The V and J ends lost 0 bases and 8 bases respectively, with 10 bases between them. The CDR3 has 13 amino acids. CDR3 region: CASSQDPLGGYTF. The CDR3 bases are TGCGCCAGCAGCCAAGACCCCCTTGGGGGCTACACCTTC.

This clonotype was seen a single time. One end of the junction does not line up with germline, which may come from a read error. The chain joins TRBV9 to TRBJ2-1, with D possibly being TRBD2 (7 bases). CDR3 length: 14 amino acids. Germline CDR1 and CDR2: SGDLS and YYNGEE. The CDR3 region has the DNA TGTGCTAGCACCTCGGGGGGCCCCTACAATGAGCAGTTCTTC. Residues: CASTSGGPYNEQFF.

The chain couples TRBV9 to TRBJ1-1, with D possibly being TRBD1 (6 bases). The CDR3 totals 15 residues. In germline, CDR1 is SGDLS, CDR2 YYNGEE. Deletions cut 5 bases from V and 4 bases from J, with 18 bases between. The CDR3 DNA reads TGTGCCAGCAGAGCGACAGGCCCGGAGGGCACTGAAGCTTTCTTT. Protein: CASRATGPEGTEAFF.

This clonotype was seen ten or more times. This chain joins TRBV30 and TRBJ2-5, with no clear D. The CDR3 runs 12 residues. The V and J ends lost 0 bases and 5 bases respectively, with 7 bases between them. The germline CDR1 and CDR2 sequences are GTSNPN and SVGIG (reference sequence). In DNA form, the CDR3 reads TGTGCCTGGAGTGTTAACGGGGAGACCCAGTACTTC. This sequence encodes CAWSVNGETQYF. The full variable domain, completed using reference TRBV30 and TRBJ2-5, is SQTIHQWPATLVQPVGSPLSLECTVEGTSNPNLYWYRQAAGRGLQLLFYSVGIGQISSEVPQNLSASRPQDRQFILSSKKLLLSDSGFYLCAWSVNGETQYFGPGTRLLVL.

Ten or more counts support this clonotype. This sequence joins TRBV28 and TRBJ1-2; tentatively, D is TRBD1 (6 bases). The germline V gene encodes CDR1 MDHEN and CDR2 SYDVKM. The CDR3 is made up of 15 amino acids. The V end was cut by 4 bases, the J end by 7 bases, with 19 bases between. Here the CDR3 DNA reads TGTGCCAGCAGTTCACAGGGAGAAGGTAGGAGTGGCTACACCTTC. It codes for CASSSQGEGRSGYTF.

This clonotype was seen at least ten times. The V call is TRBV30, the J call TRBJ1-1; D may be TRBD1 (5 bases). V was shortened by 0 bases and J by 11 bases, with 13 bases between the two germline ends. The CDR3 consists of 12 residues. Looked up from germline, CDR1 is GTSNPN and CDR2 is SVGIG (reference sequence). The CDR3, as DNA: TGTGCCTGGAGTGTACCCCCAGGGTGGGCTTTCTTT. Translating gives CAWSVPPGWAFF.

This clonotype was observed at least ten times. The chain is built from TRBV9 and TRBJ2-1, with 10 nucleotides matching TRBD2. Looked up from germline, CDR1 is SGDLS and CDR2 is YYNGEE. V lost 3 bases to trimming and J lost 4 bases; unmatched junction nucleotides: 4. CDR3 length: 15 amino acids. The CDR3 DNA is TGTGCCAGCAGCGATGGGACTAGCGCTTACAATGAGCAGTTCTTC. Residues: CASSDGTSAYNEQFF.

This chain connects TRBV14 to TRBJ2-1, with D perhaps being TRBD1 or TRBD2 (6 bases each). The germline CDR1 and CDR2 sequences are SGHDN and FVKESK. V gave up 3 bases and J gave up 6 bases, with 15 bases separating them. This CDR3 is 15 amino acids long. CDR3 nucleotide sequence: TGTGCCAGCAGCCAGAAGGGTTCGGGGGCCAATGAGCAGTTCTTC. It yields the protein CASSQKGSGANEQFF.